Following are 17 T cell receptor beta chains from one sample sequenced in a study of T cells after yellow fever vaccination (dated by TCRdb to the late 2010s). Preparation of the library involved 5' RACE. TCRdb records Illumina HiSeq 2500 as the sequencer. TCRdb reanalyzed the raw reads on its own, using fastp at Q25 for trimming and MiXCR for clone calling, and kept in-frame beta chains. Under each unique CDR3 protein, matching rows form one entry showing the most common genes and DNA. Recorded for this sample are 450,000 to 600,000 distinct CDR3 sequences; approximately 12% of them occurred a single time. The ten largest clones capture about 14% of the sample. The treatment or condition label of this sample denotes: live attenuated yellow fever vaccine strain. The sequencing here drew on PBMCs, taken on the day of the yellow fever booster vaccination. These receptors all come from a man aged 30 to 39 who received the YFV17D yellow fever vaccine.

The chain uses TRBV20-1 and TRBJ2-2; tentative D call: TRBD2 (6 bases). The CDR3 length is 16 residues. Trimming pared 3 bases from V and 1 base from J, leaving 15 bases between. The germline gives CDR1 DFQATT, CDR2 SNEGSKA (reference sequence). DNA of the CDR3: TGCAGTGCTAGTCCCGCGCGCGGGATGAACACCGGGGAGCTGTTTTTT. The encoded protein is CSASPARGMNTGELFF.

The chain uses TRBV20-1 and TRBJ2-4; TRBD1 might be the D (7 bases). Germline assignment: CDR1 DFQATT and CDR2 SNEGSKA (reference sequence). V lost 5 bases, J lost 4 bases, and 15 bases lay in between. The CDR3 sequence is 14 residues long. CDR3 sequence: CSAFLQGTKNIQYF. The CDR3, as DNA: TGCAGTGCTTTTTTACAGGGGACTAAAAACATTCAGTACTTC.

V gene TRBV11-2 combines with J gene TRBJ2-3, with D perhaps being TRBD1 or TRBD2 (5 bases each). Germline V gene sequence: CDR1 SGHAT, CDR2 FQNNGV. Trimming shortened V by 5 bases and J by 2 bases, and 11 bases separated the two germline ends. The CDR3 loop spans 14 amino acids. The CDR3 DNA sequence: TGTGCCAGCAGCCCGGGACGTAACACAGATACGCAGTATTTT. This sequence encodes CASSPGRNTDTQYF. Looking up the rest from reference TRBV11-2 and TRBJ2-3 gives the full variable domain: EAGVAQSPRYKIIEKRQSVAFWCNPISGHATLYWYQQILGQGPKLLIQFQNNGVVDDSQLPKDRFSAERLKGVDSTLKIQPAKLEDSAVYLCASSPGRNTDTQYFGPGTRLTVL.

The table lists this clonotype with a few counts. CDR3 region: CASSPFLGLEQYF. The CDR3 bases are TGTGCCAGCAGCCCCTTTCTGGGGCTCGAGCAGTACTTC. V and J are TRBV27 and TRBJ2-7, with D perhaps matching TRBD1 (5 bases). Looked up from germline, CDR1 is MNHEY and CDR2 is SMNVEV (reference sequence). Trimming took off 6 bases at V and 6 bases at J, with 15 bases between the two ends. The CDR3 covers 13 residues.

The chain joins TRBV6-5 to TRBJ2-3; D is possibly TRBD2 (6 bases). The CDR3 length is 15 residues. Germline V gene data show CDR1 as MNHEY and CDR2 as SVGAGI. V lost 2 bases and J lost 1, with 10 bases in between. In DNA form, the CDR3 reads TGTGCCAGCAGTTACGGAGGGACGGGCACAGATACGCAGTATTTT. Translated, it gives CASSYGGTGTDTQYF.

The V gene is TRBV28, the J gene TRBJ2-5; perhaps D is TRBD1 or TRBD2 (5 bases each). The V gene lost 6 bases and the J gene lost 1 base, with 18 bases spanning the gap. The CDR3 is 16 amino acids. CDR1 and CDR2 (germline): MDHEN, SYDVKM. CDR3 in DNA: TGTGCCAGCAGCCCCACCCCCTGGGGGTCCCAAGAGACCCAGTACTTC. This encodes CASSPTPWGSQETQYF.

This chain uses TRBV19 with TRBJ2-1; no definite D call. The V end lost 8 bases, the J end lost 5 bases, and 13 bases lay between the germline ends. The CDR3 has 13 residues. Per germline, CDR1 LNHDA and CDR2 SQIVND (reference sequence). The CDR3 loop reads CASLMDGHNEQFF. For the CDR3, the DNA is TGTGCCAGTCTCATGGACGGTCACAATGAGCAGTTCTTC.

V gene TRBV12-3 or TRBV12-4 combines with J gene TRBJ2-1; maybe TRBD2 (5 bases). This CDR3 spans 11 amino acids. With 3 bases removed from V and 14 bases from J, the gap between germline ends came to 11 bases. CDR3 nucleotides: TGTGCCAGCAGTTTTGTGGGAGTCAAGTTCTTC. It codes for CASSFVGVKFF.

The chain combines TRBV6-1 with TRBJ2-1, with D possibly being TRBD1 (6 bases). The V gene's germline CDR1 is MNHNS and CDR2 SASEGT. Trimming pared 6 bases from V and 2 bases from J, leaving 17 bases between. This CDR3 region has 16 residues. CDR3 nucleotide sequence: TGTGCCAGCAGCCAATCTAGGGACACACCCTACAATGAGCAGTTCTTC. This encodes CASSQSRDTPYNEQFF.

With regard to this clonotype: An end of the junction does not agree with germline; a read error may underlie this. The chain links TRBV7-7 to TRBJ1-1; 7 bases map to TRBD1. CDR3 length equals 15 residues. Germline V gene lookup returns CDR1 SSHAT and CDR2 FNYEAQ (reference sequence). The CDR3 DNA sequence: TGTGCTAGCAGCCGATACAGGGGAGAGAACACTGAAGCTTTCTTT. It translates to CASSRYRGENTEAFF.

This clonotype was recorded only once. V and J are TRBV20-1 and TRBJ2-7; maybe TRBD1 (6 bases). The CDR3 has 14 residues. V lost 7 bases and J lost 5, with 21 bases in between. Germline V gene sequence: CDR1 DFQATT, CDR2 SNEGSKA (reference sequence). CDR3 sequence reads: CSVISDRGSHEQYF. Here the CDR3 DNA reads TGCAGTGTTATTTCGGACAGAGGGAGCCACGAGCAGTACTTC.

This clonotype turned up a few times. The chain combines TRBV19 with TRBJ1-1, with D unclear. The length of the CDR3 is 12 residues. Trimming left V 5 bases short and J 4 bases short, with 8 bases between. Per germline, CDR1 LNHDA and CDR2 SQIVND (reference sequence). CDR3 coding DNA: TGTGCCAGTAGTGGGTGGGGCACTGAAGCTTTCTTT. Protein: CASSGWGTEAFF. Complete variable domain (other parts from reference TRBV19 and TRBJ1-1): DGGITQSPKYLFRKEGQNVTLSCEQNLNHDAMYWYRQDPGQGLRLIYYSQIVNDFQKGDIAEGYSVSREKKESFPLTVTSAQKNPTAFYLCASSGWGTEAFFGQGTRLTVV.

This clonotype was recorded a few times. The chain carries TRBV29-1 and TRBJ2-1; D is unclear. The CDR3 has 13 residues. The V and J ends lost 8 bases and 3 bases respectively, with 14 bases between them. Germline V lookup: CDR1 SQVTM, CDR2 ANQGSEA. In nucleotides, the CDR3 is TGCAGCTTGACGTCTTCCGGCTACAATGAGCAGTTCTTC. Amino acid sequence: CSLTSSGYNEQFF.

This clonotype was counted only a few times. The CDR3 region is CSARGLAGRDTQYF. CDR3 bases: TGCAGTGCTAGAGGGTTAGCGGGCCGGGATACGCAGTATTTT. This chain joins TRBV20-1 and TRBJ2-3, with 7 positions matching TRBD2. With V trimmed by 1 base and J by 6 bases, 7 bases remained unmatched. CDR1 DFQATT and CDR2 SNEGSKA come from the germline V gene (reference sequence). CDR3 length: 14 residues.

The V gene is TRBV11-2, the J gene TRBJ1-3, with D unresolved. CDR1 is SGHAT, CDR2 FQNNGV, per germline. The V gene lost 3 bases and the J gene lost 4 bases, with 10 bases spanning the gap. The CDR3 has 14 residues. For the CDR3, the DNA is TGTGCCAGCAGCTTGCAGAAGGGAGGAAACACCATATATTTT. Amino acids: CASSLQKGGNTIYF.

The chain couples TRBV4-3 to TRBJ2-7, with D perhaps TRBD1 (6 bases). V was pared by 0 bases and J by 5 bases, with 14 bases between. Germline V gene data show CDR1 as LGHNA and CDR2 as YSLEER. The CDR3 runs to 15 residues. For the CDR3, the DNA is TGCGCCAGCAGCCAAGATCTGGACAGCTTCAACGAGCAGTACTTC. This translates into CASSQDLDSFNEQYF.

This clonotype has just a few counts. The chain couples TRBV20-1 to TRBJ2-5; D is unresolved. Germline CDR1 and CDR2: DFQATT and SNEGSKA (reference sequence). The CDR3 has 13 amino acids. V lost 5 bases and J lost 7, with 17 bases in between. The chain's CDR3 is CSASAASLGTQYF. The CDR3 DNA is TGCAGTGCTTCCGCCGCCTCTTTAGGGACCCAGTACTTC.